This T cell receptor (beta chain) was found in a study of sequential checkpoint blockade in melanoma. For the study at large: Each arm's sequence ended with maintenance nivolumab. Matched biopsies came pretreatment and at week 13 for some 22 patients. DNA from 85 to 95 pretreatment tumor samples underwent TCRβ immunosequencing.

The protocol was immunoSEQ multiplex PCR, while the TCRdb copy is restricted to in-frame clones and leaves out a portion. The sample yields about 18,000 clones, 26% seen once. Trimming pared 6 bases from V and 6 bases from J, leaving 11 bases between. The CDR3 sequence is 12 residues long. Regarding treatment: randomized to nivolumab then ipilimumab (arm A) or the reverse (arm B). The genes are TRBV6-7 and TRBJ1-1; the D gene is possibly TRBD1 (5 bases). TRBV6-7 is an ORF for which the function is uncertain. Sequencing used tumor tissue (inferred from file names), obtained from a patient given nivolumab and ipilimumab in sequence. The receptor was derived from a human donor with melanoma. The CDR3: CASREGFAEAFF. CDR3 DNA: TGTGCCAGCAGGGAGGGGTTCGCTGAAGCTTTCTTT.